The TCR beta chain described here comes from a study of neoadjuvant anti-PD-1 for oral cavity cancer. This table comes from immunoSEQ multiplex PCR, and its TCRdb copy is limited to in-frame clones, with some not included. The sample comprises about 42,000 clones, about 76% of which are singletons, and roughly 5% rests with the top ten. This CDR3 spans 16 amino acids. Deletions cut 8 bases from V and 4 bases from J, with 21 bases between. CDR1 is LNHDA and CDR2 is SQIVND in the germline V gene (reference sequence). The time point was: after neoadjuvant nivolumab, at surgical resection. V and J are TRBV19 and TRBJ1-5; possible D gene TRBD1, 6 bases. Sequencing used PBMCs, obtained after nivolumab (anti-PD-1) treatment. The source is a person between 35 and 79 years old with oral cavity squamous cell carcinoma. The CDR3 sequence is CASEAGEGGFNQPQHF. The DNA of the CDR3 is TGTGCCAGTGAGGCGGGCGAAGGGGGTTTTAATCAGCCCCAGCATTTT.